These 12 T cell receptor beta chains were sequenced from one sample in a study of T cells in Graves' hyperthyroidism and ophthalmopathy. It was RNA transcripts that yielded the amplified TCR beta CDR3 regions. First-round RT-PCR with HTBI primers amplified the TCR CDR3 region. From the multiplex PCR reads, TCRdb called clonotypes with MiXCR, one entry per CDR3 protein. The sample has over 200,000 distinct CDR3 sequences; under 20% are singletons. The material sequenced was blood. These receptors were taken from a man in his forties or fifties with Graves' hyperthyroidism.

In this sample, this clonotype turned up many times. The CDR3 coding sequence is TGTGCCAGCAGCCTCCTTCCTAGCGTCACCTACAATGAGCAGTTCTTC. This encodes CASSLLPSVTYNEQFF. V is TRBV3-1 and J is TRBJ2-1, with D maybe TRBD2 (6 bases). This CDR3 region has 16 residues. In germline, CDR1 is LGHDT, CDR2 YNNKEL (reference sequence). Trimming took 4 bases from V and 2 from J, leaving 15 bases between them.

This clonotype appeared many times. The CDR3 DNA follows: TGTGCCAGCAGTCCAACTAGGGGGGATTTCTCCTACGAGCAGTACTTC. Its translation: CASSPTRGDFSYEQYF. The chain employs TRBV2 and TRBJ2-7, with D possibly being TRBD1 or TRBD2 (6 bases each). Trimming stripped 5 bases from V and 0 bases from J, with 17 bases between. The CDR3 has 16 residues. Germline V lookup: CDR1 SNHLY, CDR2 FYNNEI.

This clonotype has at least ten counts. This chain links TRBV2 with TRBJ1-5; D uncertain. This CDR3 spans 14 amino acids. The germline V gene encodes CDR1 SNHLY and CDR2 FYNNEI. V lost 4 bases to trimming and J lost 0 bases, with 7 bases between them. The CDR3 nucleotides read TGTGCCAGCAGTGTTGGATATAGCAATCAGCCCCAGCATTTT. Residues: CASSVGYSNQPQHF.

The chain has TRBV11-2 and TRBJ2-1; 10 bases line up with TRBD2. This CDR3 contains 14 residues. The V and J ends lost 1 base and 7 bases, in that order; junction bases with no gene match: 1. Per the germline V gene, CDR1 is SGHAT and CDR2 is FQNNGV. The CDR3 loop is CASSLVLAGNEQFF. In nucleotides, the CDR3 is TGTGCCAGCAGCTTAGTACTAGCGGGGAATGAGCAGTTCTTC.

This chain connects TRBV6-1 to TRBJ1-5; 11 bases map to TRBD1. With 6 bases clipped from V and 5 bases from J, the junction kept 3 bases outside the gene matches. The CDR3 contains 14 residues. CDR1 MNHNS and CDR2 SASEGT come from the germline V gene. The CDR3 region has the DNA TGTGCCAGCAGGTCGGGACAGGGGGATCAGCCCCAGCATTTT. As protein: CASRSGQGDQPQHF.

The chain combines TRBV11-3 with TRBJ2-2, with D possibly matching TRBD1 (6 bases). The CDR3 extends over 13 amino acids. V was cut by 5 bases and J by 4 bases, with 8 bases left in between. CDR1 and CDR2 (germline): SGHNT, YENEEA. This CDR3 reads CASSGQFTGELFF. The CDR3 region has the DNA TGTGCCAGCAGCGGACAGTTCACCGGGGAGCTGTTTTTT.

This clonotype was detected ten times or more. In DNA form, the CDR3 reads TGTGCCATCAGTGAAGGGGGACTAGCGGGAGGGTCCTACAATGAGCAGTTCTTC. The encoded protein is CAISEGGLAGGSYNEQFF. The chain couples TRBV10-3 to TRBJ2-1; 16 positions agree with TRBD2. Trimming removed 3 bases from V and 1 base from J; junction bases left unmatched: 3. This CDR3 comprises 18 residues. Germline-derived CDR1 and CDR2 are ENHRY and SYGVKD.

This clonotype showed up many times. The V gene is TRBV6-1, the J gene TRBJ1-5; 9 nucleotides line up with TRBD1. V lost 6 bases to trimming and J lost 4 bases; unmatched junction nucleotides: 4. The CDR3 has 14 amino acids. Germline-derived CDR1 and CDR2 are MNHNS and SASEGT. The chain's CDR3 is CASSGTGFNQPQHF. The CDR3 DNA is TGTGCCAGCAGCGGGACAGGGTTTAATCAGCCCCAGCATTTT.

The chain uses TRBV12-5 and TRBJ1-2; the D is unclear. Germline V gives CDR1 LGHNT, CDR2 FRNRAP. V lost 1 base to trimming and J lost 7 bases, with 7 bases between them. The CDR3 has 12 residues. The CDR3 sequence is CASGLGRTGYTF. CDR3 sequence (DNA): TGTGCTAGTGGTTTGGGGCGGACTGGCTACACCTTC.

The rearrangement uses TRBV6-4 and TRBJ2-1; 7 bases are a match to TRBD2. Unmatched junction bases numbered 10, after V lost 3 bases and J lost 2 bases. The CDR3 covers 17 residues. Germline V CDR1 and CDR2: MRHNA, SNTAGT. The CDR3 bases are TGTGCCAGCAGTGAAGCCCCCGTAGCGGGTACCTACAATGAGCAGTTCTTC. Translating it yields CASSEAPVAGTYNEQFF.

The sample holds many counts of this clonotype. The V and J genes are TRBV3-1 and TRBJ2-1; 10 nucleotides agree with TRBD2. The CDR3 is 16 residues long. V trimming: 3 bases; J trimming: 7 bases; junction bases outside the gene matches: 9. In germline, CDR1 is LGHDT, CDR2 YNNKEL (reference sequence). The CDR3 DNA sequence: TGTGCCAGCAGCCAGGTCGAGCGGGAGGGCTTGAATGAGCAGTTCTTC. It encodes CASSQVEREGLNEQFF.

This clonotype was picked up many times. This chain joins TRBV5-1 and TRBJ2-7, with TRBD1 matching over 9 bases. V was clipped by 4 bases and J by 2 bases; unmatched bases: 10. The germline CDR1 and CDR2 sequences are SGHRS and YFSETQ. The CDR3 consists of 16 residues. The CDR3 region has the DNA TGCGCCAGCAGCACACCCGGGACAGGGACGACCTACGAGCAGTACTTC. This sequence encodes CASSTPGTGTTYEQYF. Full variable domain (rest looked up from reference TRBV5-1 and TRBJ2-7): KAGVTQTPRYLIKTRGQQVTLSCSPISGHRSVSWYQQTPGQGLQFLFEYFSETQRNKGNFPGRFSGRQFSNSRSEMNVSTLELGDSALYLCASSTPGTGTTYEQYFGPGTRLTVT.